Sequencing of this T cell receptor beta chain was carried out in a study of PD-1 blockade in classical Hodgkin lymphoma (dated by TCRdb to between 2020 and 2021). For the wider study: Nivolumab dosing was 3 mg/kg intravenously every 2 weeks, continuing until either disease progression or unacceptable toxicity. A peripheral blood immune signature of response to PD-1 blockade in classical Hodgkin lymphoma was defined using TCR beta sequencing and CyTOF.

As regards this clone: It lacks a known antigen. Within one base of it there is no much larger clone, and no base qualities were kept.

The Qiagen DNeasy kit was used to extract genomic DNA from unsorted PBMCs and from the negatively selected CD4+ and CD8+ fractions. Amplification of TCR beta CDR3 regions was done by immunoSEQ multiplex PCR with primers that anneal to V and J segments. A synthetic immune receptor repertoire was used to minimize amplification bias, and any residual bias was removed computationally once sequencing was done. The authors' analysis ran thus. Repertoire diversity was quantified as the Shannon entropy index using custom Python scripts. Unsorted, CD4+ and CD8+ repertoires were analyzed separately, except for combined analyses in which CD4+ and CD8+ sequences were merged in silico. Clonal expansion was defined as a frequency increase of at least 2-fold after treatment compared with C1D1, and clones undetected at baseline were assigned a pseudocount of 0.5. Clones with 0 or 1 copy at C1D1 were classified as singleton clones, and clones with 2 or more copies were classified as non-singleton clones. Clones expanded in unsorted samples were labelled as CD4+, CD8+ or unknown by matching protein sequences in sorted samples from the same patient. Diversity changes from C1D1 to C4D1 were tested in paired samples using Wilcoxon tests. This immuneACCESS table, as held by TCRdb, lists in-frame sequences with V and J called but not all clones. Of the missing ones, under half trace to an unresolved V gene in checked studies; the others have no known cause. From that table come the V and J calls and clone size; the DNA was used to work out D and trimming. Here the sample has almost 85,000 clones; around nine tenths occur a single time. The ten largest clones capture around 20% of the sample.

V lost 6 bases and J lost 7 bases, and the count of bases not matched to a germline gene is 5. As encoded in the germline V gene, CDR1 is SNHLY while CDR2 is FYNNEI. The CDR3 runs 14 amino acids, cysteine and phenylalanine included. Just the 42-base CDR3 DNA is kept, in frame starting at base 1. The time point label on this specimen signifies: cycle 1 day 1 (C1D1), immediately before nivolumab initiation. Every trial patient had relapsed after autologous stem cell transplantation, and cohorts A, B and C differed in prior brentuximab vedotin exposure. The trial cohort comprised more than 55 patients with relapsed/refractory classical Hodgkin lymphoma whose best overall responses were complete response, partial response or progressive disease. Trial patients were treated with single-agent nivolumab in the multi-cohort phase II CheckMate 205 trial. Best overall response was determined by an independent review committee according to the 2007 International Working Group response criteria. PBMCs from the trial were collected at three points: immediately before nivolumab initiation (C1D1), and during therapy at cycle 2 day 1 and cycle 4 day 1. Peripheral blood was collected in 8 mL Vacutainer Cell Preparation Tubes, from which PBMCs were isolated by centrifugation and then cryopreserved.

Overall study outcomes, separate from this receptor: Among trial patients, those achieving complete response had baseline diversity similar to that of newly diagnosed patients, while diversity was significantly lower in partial responders and progressors. Newly diagnosed patients were reported to have lower baseline TCR diversity than healthy donors, and relapsed/refractory patients were reported to have lower baseline TCR diversity still. The study was limited to a single clinical trial cohort, and causes of repertoire differences, possibly disease activity or prior therapy, remained undefined. Patients starting nivolumab less than 1 year after ASCT had lower diversity and were excluded from later analyses to avoid confounding by immune reconstitution. A significant rise by C4D1 was seen in CD4+ but not CD8+ TCR diversity (p=0.0027 vs p=0.16), with the rise being most apparent in complete responders (p=0.02).

In this chain, TRBV2 is recombined with TRBJ2-1, with 11 middle bases fitting TRBD1. The receptor comes from a human donor with classical Hodgkin lymphoma. The sequenced sample was peripheral blood mononuclear cells (PBMCs), obtained at baseline. The CDR3 has the sequence CASSRTGGLNEQFF. The nucleotide sequence is TGTGCCAGCAGCCGGACAGGGGGCTTGAATGAGCAGTTCTTC.